This note documents a single T cell receptor beta chain sequence. The V segment lost 6 bases and the J segment 3 bases; nucleotides outside the gene matches: 4. Germline CDR1 and CDR2: MDHEN and SYDVKM. This CDR3 is 13 amino acids long. These data come from a study of technical replicates of blood from a few donors. Using immunoSEQ multiplex PCR, the repertoire was profiled, and TCRdb retains in-frame clones only, with some absent. This table has tens of thousands of clones, 96% appearing once. The TCR was taken from a human donor in good health. This sequence joins TRBV28 and TRBJ1-2; 7 nucleotides agree with TRBD1. The specimen was T cells isolated from PBMCs. The CDR3 spells CASSTGTDYGYTF. The CDR3 DNA follows: TGTGCCAGCAGCACGGGGACAGACTATGGCTACACCTTC.